Here is one TCR beta chain with its context. Its target is not known. The data are from a study of vaccination effects on CD4 cells after COVID-19. Study-wide points: Nearly all vaccine-induced clones in healthy recipients recognized only SARS-CoV-2. Early post-infection timepoints were absent, and convalescent patients were few. Clones from infection and from vaccination both contracted markedly late after vaccination.

TCRdb keeps only in-frame clones here, not all; method: immunoSEQ multiplex PCR. The sample contains 65,000 to 90,000 clones, roughly 79% of which appear only once. Germline lookup yields CDR1 SGHTS and CDR2 YDEGEE. The V and J ends lost 3 bases and 10 bases respectively, with 11 bases between them. The CDR3 totals 13 residues. ViraFEST used viral peptide pools to expand antigen-specific CD4+ T cells before sequencing. Subsequent to a culture period of about ten days, CD4+ T cells were isolated. Vaccinated participants had no history of SARS-CoV-2 infection and tested negative for nucleocapsid antibodies.

The sequence was obtained from a human donor who received a COVID-19 vaccine. The chain carries TRBV5-8 and TRBJ1-6; D perhaps matches TRBD1 (5 bases). This material consisted of CD4+ T cells from PBMCs cultured with HCoV-NL63 spike peptides, taken before COVID-19 vaccination. Written as DNA, the CDR3 is TGTGCCAGCAGCTCCCGGGGGGGATCACCCCTCCACTTT. Encoded protein: CASSSRGGSPLHF.